The rows below give T cell receptor beta chains drawn from one sample of a study of T cells expressing NK-cell markers. TCRdb reanalyzed the 5' RACE reads and collapses them to one entry per CDR3 protein, without DNA. The specimen's table records approximately 550,000 distinct CDR3 sequences. The specimen was blood T cells: a sorted CD56 or NKG2C T cell subset, CD4+ or CD8+ T cells, or bulk PBMC T cells (not recorded which). The receptors originated from a man aged 18 to 35 in good health. The CDR3 runs from the conserved cysteine through the conserved F or W. Fields, in order: V gene, J gene, CDR3 protein.

v_gene: TRBV2
j_gene: TRBJ2-1
CDR3aa: CASSGTWPSTNEQFF

v_gene: TRBV6-1
j_gene: TRBJ2-2
CDR3aa: CASMHQLALGELFF

v_gene: TRBV9
j_gene: TRBJ2-3
CDR3aa: CASSYFRQGSTDTQYF

v_gene: TRBV12-3/TRBV12-4
j_gene: TRBJ1-2
CDR3aa: CASTPGRAYGYTF

v_gene: TRBV25-1
j_gene: TRBJ2-1
CDR3aa: CASSETAIKNNEQFF

v_gene: TRBV12-5
j_gene: TRBJ2-1
CDR3aa: CASGFQILAGDWSSYNEQFF

v_gene: TRBV12-3/TRBV12-4
j_gene: TRBJ2-3
CDR3aa: CASRPTGSGTDTQYF

v_gene: TRBV29-1
j_gene: TRBJ2-1
CDR3aa: CSVELGQGGYEQFF

v_gene: TRBV10-3
j_gene: TRBJ2-1
CDR3aa: CAITGQGEHNEQFF

v_gene: TRBV6-5
j_gene: TRBJ1-2
CDR3aa: CASSYADRGPWGYTF

v_gene: TRBV4-1
j_gene: TRBJ1-6
CDR3aa: CASSPPGGTYNSPLHF

v_gene: TRBV29-1
j_gene: TRBJ2-7
CDR3aa: CSVEVRDRGTYEQYF

v_gene: TRBV28
j_gene: TRBJ2-7
CDR3aa: CASSLRPSSEQYF

v_gene: TRBV20-1
j_gene: TRBJ2-5
CDR3aa: CSASPIAGTGSEETQYF

v_gene: TRBV10-3
j_gene: TRBJ1-5
CDR3aa: CAISESIAVGSNQPQHF

v_gene: TRBV28
j_gene: TRBJ2-7
CDR3aa: CASTTSGASPEQYF

v_gene: TRBV11-2
j_gene: TRBJ2-1
CDR3aa: CASTAPGDNEQFF

v_gene: TRBV4-3
j_gene: TRBJ2-3
CDR3aa: CASSQMRGTSGGGPDTQYF

v_gene: TRBV7-6
j_gene: TRBJ2-3
CDR3aa: CASSSTGTPGDTQYF

v_gene: TRBV28
j_gene: TRBJ2-1
CDR3aa: CASFSLAGSYNEQFF

v_gene: TRBV20-1
j_gene: TRBJ2-1
CDR3aa: CSAQRGPTYNEQFF

v_gene: TRBV6-1
j_gene: TRBJ2-3
CDR3aa: CAGSRAEGSTDTQYF

v_gene: TRBV12-3/TRBV12-4
j_gene: TRBJ1-5
CDR3aa: CASSRAGGSNQPQHF

v_gene: TRBV6-1
j_gene: TRBJ2-2
CDR3aa: CASSESSGDRELFF

v_gene: TRBV21-1
j_gene: TRBJ2-3
CDR3aa: CASRPRQLSTDTQYF

v_gene: TRBV20-1
j_gene: TRBJ2-2
CDR3aa: CSAMDFRSTGELFF

v_gene: TRBV24-1
j_gene: TRBJ2-1
CDR3aa: CATRSGTGDFSYNEQFF

v_gene: TRBV14
j_gene: TRBJ2-5
CDR3aa: CASSPQTSGIGTQYF